Presented here are 23 T cell receptor beta chains from one specimen sequenced in a study of blood T cells in healthy people across ages. The use of a sample-barcoded 5' primer and a J-beta primer mix characterized a second PCR of 7 to 11 cycles. A single record per CDR3 protein comes from TCRdb applying MiXCR to the 5' RACE reads. Of fewer than 900,000 distinct CDR3 sequences listed, approximately 39% are singletons. Source material: blood. The source is a woman aged 55-69 years in good health.

At least ten counts were recorded for this clonotype. The V gene is TRBV7-2, the J gene TRBJ1-2, with D possibly matching TRBD1 (5 bases). The CDR3 totals 15 residues. The germline CDR1 and CDR2 sequences are SGHTA and FQGNSA. V lost 5 bases to trimming and J lost 7 bases, with 20 bases between them. The CDR3 protein is CASSVNRDGASGYTF. CDR3 DNA: TGTGCCAGCAGCGTGAACCGGGACGGCGCTAGTGGCTACACCTTC.

As regards this clonotype: A clone one base away is much larger, so this may be a read error. The chain recombines TRBV5-1 with TRBJ2-5; perhaps TRBD2 as D (5 bases). The V and J ends lost 0 bases and 1 base respectively, with 10 bases between them. Germline V gene sequence: CDR1 SGHRS, CDR2 YFSETQ. The CDR3 has 15 amino acids. The DNA for the CDR3 is TGCGCCAGCAGCTTGGCTGACTACAGCCAAGAGACCCAGTACTTC. Protein: CASSLADYSQETQYF.

This clonotype was seen a handful of times. This chain uses TRBV7-3 with TRBJ2-1, with no clear D. Trimming shortened V by 6 bases and J by 0 bases, and 12 bases separated the two germline ends. The length of the CDR3 is 15 residues. CDR1 is SGHTA and CDR2 is FQGTGA in the germline V gene. The CDR3 is CASRPTPSSYNEQFF. The CDR3, as DNA: TGTGCCAGCAGACCGACGCCCAGCTCCTACAATGAGCAGTTCTTC.

This clonotype was observed a few times. The rearrangement links TRBV6-1 to TRBJ2-7; 8 bases agree with TRBD2. CDR1 is MNHNS and CDR2 is SASEGT in the germline V gene. V was pared by 8 bases and J by 5 bases, with 8 bases of the junction left unmatched. There are 13 residues in the CDR3. CDR3 residues: CASGSGNRNEQYF. CDR3 nucleotide sequence: TGTGCCAGCGGTAGCGGGAATCGCAACGAGCAGTACTTC.

The table lists this clonotype with a few counts. The chain carries TRBV20-1 and TRBJ2-1, with TRBD1 matching over 7 bases. The CDR3 runs to 12 residues. Looked up from germline, CDR1 is DFQATT and CDR2 is SNEGSKA (reference sequence). The V gene end was trimmed by 6 bases and the J gene end by 9 bases; junction bases not matched to a gene: 8. As DNA, the CDR3 is TGCAGTGCACGGACAGGCTGGGGTGAGCAGTTCTTC. Its protein product is CSARTGWGEQFF.

V usage is TRBV20-1 and J usage is TRBJ2-3; TRBD1 is a possible D gene (6 bases). CDR3 length: 13 residues. Germline values: CDR1 DFQATT, CDR2 SNEGSKA (reference sequence). The ends were cut back, 5 bases at V and 4 bases at J, with 13 bases in the middle. The CDR3 DNA reads as TGCAGTGCTTACAGGACAGCATCAGATACGCAGTATTTT. Translation: CSAYRTASDTQYF.

This chain links TRBV12-3 or TRBV12-4 with TRBJ1-5; weak D call: TRBD1 (6 bases). There are 16 residues in the CDR3. Trimming took 3 bases from V and 1 from J, leaving 13 bases between them. Here the CDR3 reads CASSFMGGQSNQPQHF. CDR3 sequence (DNA): TGTGCCAGCAGTTTTATGGGGGGCCAGAGCAATCAGCCCCAGCATTTT.

As DNA, the CDR3 is TGCAGTGCCCCAGGGACTAGCGGGTGGGGTGAGCAGTACTTC. This translates into CSAPGTSGWGEQYF. This rearrangement joins TRBV20-1 to TRBJ2-7; 12 positions agree with TRBD2. Trimming cost V 6 bases and J 7 bases; bases outside gene matches: 10. Germline values: CDR1 DFQATT, CDR2 SNEGSKA (reference sequence). This CDR3 is 14 amino acids long.

This clonotype was detected a few times. The rearrangement uses TRBV2 and TRBJ2-1; TRBD2 is a possible D gene (6 bases). V was clipped by 11 bases and J by 1 base, with 18 bases between them. The V gene's germline CDR1 is SNHLY and CDR2 FYNNEI. CDR3 size: 15 residues. As DNA, the CDR3 is TGTGCCGGAACCCCGGGACTCTCGTCCTACAATGAGCAGTTCTTC. Residues: CAGTPGLSSYNEQFF.

This clonotype was counted a few times. This rearrangement joins TRBV5-1 to TRBJ1-4; 7 bases agree with TRBD1. V trimming: 4 bases; J trimming: 3 bases; junction bases outside the gene matches: 6. This CDR3 spans 15 amino acids. CDR1 and CDR2 from the germline V gene are SGHRS and YFSETQ. CDR3 sequence (DNA): TGCGCCAGCAGCCCCGACAGGGAACCTAATGAAAAACTGTTTTTT. This gives the protein CASSPDREPNEKLFF.

This clonotype was recorded a few times. A single base separates this from a much larger clone, so it may be a read error. V is TRBV29-1 and J is TRBJ2-1, with TRBD2 matching 10 bases. Gene TRBJ2-7 matches the end of the DNA better, so the J call may be wrong. In germline, CDR1 is SQVTM, CDR2 ANQGSEA. The CDR3 loop spans 19 amino acids. DNA of the CDR3: TGCAGCCCCGAAGAGTCGGGACTAGCGCCCGCCAGCTCCTACAATGAGCAGTACTTC. It encodes CSPEESGLAPASSYNEQYF.

This clonotype was seen at least ten times. The chain employs TRBV6-2 or TRBV6-3 and TRBJ2-7; TRBD1 matches at 8 bases. Germline V gene lookup returns CDR1 MNHEY and CDR2 SVGEGT. The V segment lost 6 bases and the J segment 4 bases; nucleotides outside the gene matches: 11. The CDR3 covers 15 residues. Written as DNA, the CDR3 is TGTGCCAGCAGAACCACCAGGACAGGGACATACGAGCAGTACTTC. Translating it yields CASRTTRTGTYEQYF.

Only a few counts were recorded for this clonotype. V usage is TRBV20-1 and J usage is TRBJ2-5, with 9 bases lining up with TRBD2. Looked up from germline, CDR1 is DFQATT and CDR2 is SNEGSKA (reference sequence). This CDR3 comprises 16 residues. Trimming at V came to 1 base and at J to 0 bases, leaving 6 bases not matched to a gene. CDR3 loop: CSARGGASGDQETQYF. As DNA, the CDR3 is TGCAGTGCTAGAGGCGGGGCTAGCGGGGACCAAGAGACCCAGTACTTC.

The chain employs TRBV29-1 and TRBJ2-7; D could derive from TRBD1 or TRBD2 (5 bases each). This CDR3 is built from 12 residues. Germline-derived CDR1 and CDR2 are SQVTM and ANQGSEA. Trimming removed 7 bases at V and 2 bases at J, with 12 bases between. As DNA, the CDR3 is TGCAGCGCCGGGACGGAGCCCTACGAGCAGTACTTC. Translated: CSAGTEPYEQYF.

This clonotype came up a few times. This chain connects TRBV6-2 or TRBV6-3 to TRBJ2-5; D may be TRBD2 (5 bases). Trimming removed 7 bases from V and 1 base from J, with 13 bases in between. There are 14 residues in the CDR3. CDR1 and CDR2 from the germline V gene are MNHEY and SVGEGT. The CDR3 sequence is CASTDGITQETQYF. The CDR3 nucleotides read TGTGCCAGCACCGACGGGATAACCCAAGAGACCCAGTACTTC.

V is TRBV10-3 and J is TRBJ2-5, with 7 bases fitting TRBD2. Losses at the gene ends were 2 bases for V and 11 bases for J; bases not matched to a gene: 14. This CDR3 region has 15 residues. The V gene's germline CDR1 is ENHRY and CDR2 SYGVKD. The CDR3: CAISEGRENYNEQYF. CDR3 nucleotides: TGTGCCATCAGTGAGGGGCGGGAGAACTACAATGAGCAGTACTTC.

This clonotype has only a few counts. V gene TRBV15 combines with J gene TRBJ2-1, with 14 bases fitting TRBD2. V lost 3 bases to trimming and J lost 2 bases; unmatched junction nucleotides: 3. The CDR3 loop spans 17 amino acids. Germline V gene data show CDR1 as LNHNV and CDR2 as YYDKDF (reference sequence). CDR3 nucleotides: TGTGCCACCAGCAGCAGGGGACTAGCGGGGGCCTACAATGAGCAGTTCTTC. Encoded protein: CATSSRGLAGAYNEQFF.

The chain has TRBV7-9 and TRBJ1-2, with D hard to call. CDR1 SEHNR and CDR2 FQNEAQ come from the germline V gene (reference sequence). Trimming cost V 1 base and J 3 bases, with 12 bases left between them. The CDR3 has 15 amino acids. The CDR3 reads CASSLGIGEDYGYTF. CDR3 sequence (DNA): TGTGCCAGCAGCTTAGGGATCGGGGAGGACTATGGCTACACCTTC.

The chain is built from TRBV6-5 and TRBJ1-1; no clear D gene. This CDR3 has 15 amino acids. The germline gives CDR1 MNHEY, CDR2 SVGAGI. V was trimmed by 2 bases and J by 4 bases, leaving 14 bases between them. The CDR3: CASSYAAGAATEAFF. CDR3 in DNA: TGTGCCAGCAGTTACGCGGCAGGCGCTGCCACTGAAGCTTTCTTT.

This clonotype was picked up a small number of times. The rearrangement joins TRBV18 to TRBJ1-2, with TRBD1 matching over 7 bases. The germline V gene encodes CDR1 KGHSH and CDR2 LQKENI. The CDR3 totals 18 residues. V lost 5 bases, J lost 2 bases, and 17 bases stayed unmatched. CDR3 loop: CASSMPVSGTEKNYGYTF. The DNA of the CDR3 is TGTGCCAGCTCAATGCCAGTTTCCGGGACAGAGAAAAACTATGGCTACACCTTC.

With regard to this clonotype: The junction differs from germline at one of its ends, possibly a read error. V and J are TRBV12-3 or TRBV12-4 and TRBJ2-1; D is unresolved. The CDR3 is 16 amino acids. The DNA of the CDR3 is TGTACCAGCAGTCCCAGAGCGAGCCCGACCTACAATGAGCAGTTCTTC. Translation: CTSSPRASPTYNEQFF.

In its sample, this clonotype was seen a few times. The rearrangement uses TRBV12-3 or TRBV12-4 and TRBJ2-4; 12 nucleotides line up with TRBD2. The end of the DNA aligns better with TRBJ2-7, so the J call may be wrong. The CDR3 covers 17 residues. The CDR3 region is CASSLTFLAGGAYEQYF. DNA for the CDR3: TGTGCCAGCAGTCTAACCTTCCTAGCGGGGGGGGCCTACGAGCAGTACTTC.

V gene TRBV15 combines with J gene TRBJ2-3; a weak D match, TRBD1 (5 bases). The germline gives CDR1 LNHNV, CDR2 YYDKDF (reference sequence). V was pared by 0 bases and J by 7 bases, with 8 bases between. The CDR3 spans 13 residues. The CDR3: CATSRDPGYTQYF. The CDR3 DNA reads TGTGCCACCAGCAGAGATCCAGGGTATACGCAGTATTTT.